This T cell receptor (beta chain) was obtained from a study of CD8 T cells in ankylosing spondylitis. Points from the study as a whole: The study identified a TCR beta motif of under ten highly homologous variants that appeared characteristic of ankylosing spondylitis blood.

Losses at the gene ends were 4 bases for V and 3 bases for J; bases not matched to a gene: 5. The CDR3 covers 14 residues. Looked up from germline, CDR1 is SGHRS and CDR2 is YFSETQ. Using quantitative 5'-RACE with molecular barcodes, the authors made TCR beta libraries. TCRdb re-derived calls from the 5' RACE reads in MiXCR, one entry per CDR3 protein. Of about 840,000 distinct CDR3 sequences detected, approximately 10% appear once; the ten largest clones hold just over 0.5%. As regards this clonotype: Antigen: not known.

This receptor was obtained from a male donor with ankylosing spondylitis. The chain links TRBV5-1 to TRBJ2-5; TRBD1 agrees at 8 bases. The material sequenced was blood, either unsorted or a sorted T cell fraction (not recorded which). Here the CDR3 reads CASSPGGSEETQYF. The CDR3 nucleotides are TGCGCCAGCAGCCCAGGGGGCTCGGAAGAGACCCAGTACTTC.